The present T cell receptor beta chain was sequenced within a study of T cells after posttransplantation cyclophosphamide (TCRdb year 2016). Turning to the overall study: The study tracked T cell repertoire reconstitution by TRB sequencing after myeloablative bone marrow transplantation using posttransplantation cyclophosphamide as GVHD prophylaxis. Public TRB sequences were checked against a database of over 3,500 sequences associated with responses to pathogens, tumor antigens, self-antigens and alloantigens. TRA and TRB clonality were tightly correlated in 9 samples, so subsequent TCR analyses focused on TRB only. TRB sequencing was performed on blood from all 35 or so PTCy patients with 1-year posttransplant specimens. In 3 patients, up to about 3 additional blood samples taken between 2 and 5.2 years after transplant also underwent TRB sequencing, as did pretransplant blood from several patients. Antigen receptor sequencing was done on samples from 35 PTCy-treated patients and from over 15 related bone marrow donors of those patients.

This clone appeared a few times. Which antigen it targets is not known. No base qualities exist here, and no much larger clone lies one base off it. The germline V gene encodes CDR1 SEHNR and CDR2 FQNEAQ (reference sequence). Its CDR3 holds 12 amino acids, cysteine through phenylalanine. The sequence is cut down to CDR3 DNA, 36 bases in frame from base 1. Trimming costs V 5 bases and J 3 bases, and their ends lie 5 bases apart. Study-wide findings and limitations: Across roughly 40 patients, recipient CMV seropositivity and CMV reactivation were highly associated with TRB clonality; PTCy diversity was similar to CNI/methotrexate controls. At 1-2 months, donor-recipient similarity was low but rose over the first year, and the later blood repertoires were often dominated by donor CD8+ memory clones. The TRB repertoires of T cells infiltrating skin or the GI tract showed only limited overlap with the TRB repertoires found in blood.

TRB sequencing used genomic DNA with the immunoSEQ assay at survey resolution or the hsTCRB kit. The published analysis was carried out like this. The immunoSEQ software handled initial read processing, and the LymphoSeq R package was used for repertoire analyses. Clonality was computed as 1 minus normalized Shannon entropy; Gini coefficient was also calculated for each TRB dataset. To infer phenotypes in unsorted samples, TRB sequences from sorted subsets of the recipient or donor were mapped onto unsorted samples from the same recipient. This immuneACCESS table, as held by TCRdb, lists in-frame sequences with V and J called but not all clones. Of the missing ones, under half trace to an unresolved V gene in checked studies; the others have no known cause. V and J calls and clone size are as listed in that table; D and trimming were resolved from the DNA. Recorded for this sample are 15,000 to 20,000 clones; over 60% of them occurred a single time. The ten most abundant clones make up roughly 29% of the sample.

Explained via the paper, the treatment or condition label denotes: high-dose cyclophosphamide on days +3 and +4 as single-agent GVHD prophylaxis. Patients in the PTCy group got busulfan and fludarabine conditioning, a marrow graft from a related or unrelated donor, and cyclophosphamide on days +3 and +4. The PTCy-treated patients were drawn from a prospective, multi-institutional clinical trial. Peripheral blood and bone marrow mononuclear cells were isolated by Ficoll-Hypaque density centrifugation and were cryopreserved. CD4+ and CD8+ T cells, including naive and memory subsets, were sorted by FACS using a FACSAria II.

Source: CD8+ T cells sorted from PBMCs, taken 1903 days after a stem cell transplant with posttransplant cyclophosphamide. The rearranged segments are TRBV7-9 and TRBJ1-5; the D gene is not confidently resolved. The sequence was collected from a female patient in her 40s who received an allogeneic stem cell transplant from a related donor, was CMV-positive, and had no GVHD. In transplant recipients, some T cells may be of donor rather than host origin. The CDR3 in this case is CASSLFNQPQHF. The bases are TGTGCCAGCAGCCTTTTCAATCAGCCCCAGCATTTT.